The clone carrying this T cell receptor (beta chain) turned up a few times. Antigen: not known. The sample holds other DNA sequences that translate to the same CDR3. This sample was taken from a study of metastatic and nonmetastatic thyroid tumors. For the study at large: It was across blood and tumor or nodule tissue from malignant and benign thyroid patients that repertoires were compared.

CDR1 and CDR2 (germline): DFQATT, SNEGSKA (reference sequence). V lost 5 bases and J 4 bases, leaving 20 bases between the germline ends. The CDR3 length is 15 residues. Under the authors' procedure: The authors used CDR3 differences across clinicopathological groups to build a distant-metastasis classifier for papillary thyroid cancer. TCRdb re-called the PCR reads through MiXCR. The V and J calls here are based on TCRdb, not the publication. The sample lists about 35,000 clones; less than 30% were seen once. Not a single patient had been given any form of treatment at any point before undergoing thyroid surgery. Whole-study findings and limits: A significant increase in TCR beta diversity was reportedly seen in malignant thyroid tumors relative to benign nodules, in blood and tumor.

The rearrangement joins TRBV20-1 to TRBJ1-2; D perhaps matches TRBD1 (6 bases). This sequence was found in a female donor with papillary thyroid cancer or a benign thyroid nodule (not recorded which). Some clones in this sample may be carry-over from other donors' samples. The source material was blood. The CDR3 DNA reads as TGCAGTGCTCCCACCCCCGGGACACTGGGCTATGGCTACACCTTC. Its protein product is CSAPTPGTLGYGYTF.